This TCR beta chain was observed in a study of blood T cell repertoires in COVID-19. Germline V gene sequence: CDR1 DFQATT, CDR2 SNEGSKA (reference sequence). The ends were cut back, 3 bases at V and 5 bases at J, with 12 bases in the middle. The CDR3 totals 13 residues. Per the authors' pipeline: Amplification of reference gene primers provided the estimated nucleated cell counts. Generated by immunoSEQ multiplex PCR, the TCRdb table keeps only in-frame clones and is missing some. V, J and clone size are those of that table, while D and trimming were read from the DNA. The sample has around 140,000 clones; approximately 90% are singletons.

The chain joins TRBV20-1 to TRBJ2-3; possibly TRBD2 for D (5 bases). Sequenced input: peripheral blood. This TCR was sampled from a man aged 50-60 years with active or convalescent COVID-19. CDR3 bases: TGCAGTGCTAGTTCCGGGATGGGAGATACGCAGTATTTT. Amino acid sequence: CSASSGMGDTQYF.